These T cell receptor beta chains were read from a single sample in a study of CD8 T cells in Susac syndrome. TCRdb reanalysed the immunoSEQ multiplex PCR reads using MiXCR and keeps one entry per CDR3 protein. The sample has 150,000 to 200,000 distinct CDR3 sequences, around 96% seen once. What was sequenced was CD4+ T cells from PBMCs. Source of these receptors: a human donor in good health. Both conserved end residues are part of each CDR3. A D gene is named only where the DNA matches it firmly. Not every row has a clone size; where given, it reads once, few, many or a size class.

d_call j_call v_call cdr3_length clone_size cdr3_aa cdr3_nt
TRBD1 TRBJ1-2 TRBV29-1 13 NA CSALGQGSYGYTF TGCAGCGCCCTGGGACAGGGTAGCTATGGCTACACCTTC
NA TRBJ2-7 TRBV29-1 15 NA CSVDEAGEWDYEQYF TGCAGCGTTGATGAGGCTGGGGAGTGGGACTACGAGCAGTACTTC
NA TRBJ1-6 TRBV30 16 once CAWSSDSRTYNSPLHF TGTGCCTGGAGTTCCGACAGCAGAACCTATAATTCACCCCTCCACTTT
NA TRBJ2-7 TRBV20-1 11 NA CSAEDSYEQYF TGCAGTGCTGAAGACAGCTACGAGCAGTACTTC
NA TRBJ2-5 TRBV6-5 13 NA CASSTPGRETQYF TGTGCCAGCAGCACTCCGGGCCGAGAGACCCAGTACTTC
TRBD2 TRBJ2-3 TRBV6-5 13 NA CASSYGRGDTQYF TGTGCCAGCAGTTACGGGAGGGGAGATACGCAGTATTTT
NA TRBJ2-7 TRBV9 17 once CASSAGSGGTISYEQYF TGTGCCAGCAGCGCGGGTTCCGGGGGGACAATCTCCTACGAGCAGTACTTC
NA TRBJ2-3 TRBV12-3/TRBV12-4 14 NA CASSRRRSTDTQYF TGTGCCAGCAGCCGCCGCCGTAGCACAGATACGCAGTATTTT
NA TRBJ2-1 TRBV5-6 16 NA CASSLAVEGHYNEQFF TGTGCCAGCAGCTTGGCCGTGGAGGGGCACTACAATGAGCAGTTCTTC
TRBD2 TRBJ2-7 TRBV18 14 NA CASSPGLASYEQYF TGTGCCAGCTCACCAGGACTAGCCAGCTACGAGCAGTACTTC
NA TRBJ1-5 TRBV3-1 14 NA CASSQAQNNQPQHF TGTGCCAGCAGCCAAGCCCAGAACAATCAGCCCCAGCATTTT
NA TRBJ2-3 TRBV7-9 12 NA CASSFQADTQYF TGTGCCAGCAGCTTCCAGGCAGATACGCAGTATTTT
NA TRBJ2-5 TRBV15 13 once CATSSGRETPRDF TGTGCCACCAGCAGCGGACGAGAAACCCCTAGGGACTTC
NA TRBJ1-5 TRBV4-3 16 NA CASSQWINTLNQPQHF TGCGCCAGCAGCCAATGGATCAATACCCTGAATCAGCCCCAGCATTTT
NA TRBJ1-1 TRBV20-1 14 NA CSARDWTGNTEAFF TGCAGTGCTAGAGACTGGACGGGGAACACTGAAGCTTTCTTT
NA TRBJ2-5 TRBV6-5 13 NA CASRRGFKETQYF TGTGCCAGCAGACGGGGGTTTAAAGAGACCCAGTACTTC
NA TRBJ2-7 TRBV3-1 14 NA CASSQVQPSYEQYF TGTGCCAGCAGCCAAGTCCAGCCTTCCTACGAGCAGTACTTC
NA TRBJ2-1 TRBV7-9 17 NA CASSSLLGQGGYNEQFF TGTGCCAGCAGTTCCCTCCTTGGCCAGGGGGGCTACAATGAGCAGTTCTTC
NA TRBJ2-2 TRBV2 13 NA CASSLAGTGELFF TGTGCCAGCAGTCTCGCGGGGACCGGGGAGCTGTTTTTT
NA TRBJ1-5 TRBV12-3/TRBV12-4 12 once CASSRETQPQHF TGTGCCAGCAGCAGGGAAACTCAGCCCCAGCATTTT
NA TRBJ1-3 TRBV30 13 NA CAWSSGYGNTIYF TGTGCCTGGAGTAGCGGGTATGGAAACACCATATATTTT
NA TRBJ1-2 TRBV7-2 12 once CASSRANYGYTF TGTGCCAGCAGCAGGGCAAACTATGGCTACACCTTC
NA TRBJ1-2 TRBV6-2/TRBV6-3 13 NA CASMQTHRDGYTF TGTGCCAGCATGCAAACCCACAGGGATGGCTACACCTTC
TRBD1 TRBJ2-7 TRBV27 14 NA CASSSDRSPYEQYF TGTGCCAGCAGTTCGGACAGGTCTCCCTACGAGCAGTACTTC
NA TRBJ2-1 TRBV7-2 12 NA CASSSRDLILFF TGTGCCAGCAGCTCCAGGGACCTGATTCTGTTCTTC
NA TRBJ2-3 TRBV7-2 13 few CASSSQGADTQYF TGTGCCAGCAGCTCCCAAGGTGCAGATACGCAGTATTTT
TRBD2 TRBJ2-7 TRBV20-1 13 NA CSAEGRVGYEQYF TGCAGTGCTGAGGGGAGGGTTGGGTACGAGCAGTACTTC
NA TRBJ1-1 TRBV9 13 NA CASSVLQGTEAFF TGTGCCAGCAGCGTTTTACAGGGTACTGAAGCTTTCTTT
NA TRBJ2-3 TRBV4-1 15 NA CASSQDPRAGDTQYF TGCGCCAGCAGCCAAGATCCTCGGGCGGGGGATACGCAGTATTTT
NA TRBJ1-1 TRBV12-3/TRBV12-4 14 NA CASSLSGFSTEAFF TGTGCCAGCAGTTTGTCGGGGTTCAGCACTGAAGCTTTCTTT
NA TRBJ1-1 TRBV20-1 14 NA CSAREGTGNTEAFF TGCAGTGCTAGAGAGGGCACAGGAAACACTGAAGCTTTCTTT
TRBD1 TRBJ1-2 TRBV25-1 14 NA CASSERTGPGGYTF TGTGCCAGCAGTGAGCGGACAGGGCCTGGAGGCTACACCTTC
NA TRBJ2-1 TRBV6-6 15 NA CASSSPGSSYNEQFF TGTGCCAGCAGTTCGCCAGGGAGCTCCTACAATGAGCAGTTCTTC
TRBD1 TRBJ2-7 TRBV4-3 17 NA CASSQDQGTGALYEQYF TGCGCCAGCAGCCAAGATCAAGGGACAGGGGCCCTTTACGAGCAGTACTTC
NA TRBJ1-2 TRBV30 12 NA CAWSMGGHGYTF TGTGCCTGGAGTATGGGGGGTCATGGCTACACCTTC
NA TRBJ2-5 TRBV28 14 NA CASSLPRDQETQYF TGTGCCAGCAGCCTTCCCCGGGATCAAGAGACCCAGTACTTC
NA TRBJ1-1 TRBV7-9 13 NA CASSYQGNTEAFF TGTGCCAGCAGCTACCAGGGGAACACTGAAGCTTTCTTT
TRBD1 TRBJ2-3 TRBV30 15 NA CAWSPGQGKADTQYF TGTGCCTGGAGCCCCGGACAGGGGAAGGCAGATACGCAGTATTTT
NA TRBJ2-3 TRBV20-1 13 NA CSARDQGTDTQYF TGCAGTGCTAGAGATCAGGGCACAGATACGCAGTATTTT
NA TRBJ2-1 TRBV7-9 17 NA CASSFTGAGGPYNEQFF TGTGCCAGCAGCTTCACAGGGGCGGGAGGTCCCTACAATGAGCAGTTCTTC
NA TRBJ2-7 TRBV28 13 NA CASSWGTNYEQYF TGTGCCAGCAGTTGGGGGACAAACTACGAGCAGTACTTC
NA TRBJ2-5 TRBV9 15 NA CASSVVGTTQETQYF TGTGCCAGCAGCGTAGTAGGCACCACACAAGAGACCCAGTACTTC
NA TRBJ2-1 TRBV6-2/TRBV6-3 13 NA CASSWGYLNEQFF TGTGCCAGCAGTTGGGGTTATCTCAATGAGCAGTTCTTC
NA TRBJ1-2 TRBV12-3/TRBV12-4 15 NA CASRPRPTGVYGYTF TGTGCCAGCAGACCCCGCCCGACAGGAGTCTATGGCTACACCTTC
NA TRBJ2-7 TRBV5-1 14 NA CASSLDDHSYEQYF TGCGCCAGCAGCTTGGACGACCACTCCTACGAGCAGTACTTC
NA TRBJ1-2 TRBV5-6 13 few CASSHRDNYGYTF TGTGCCAGCAGCCATCGGGATAACTATGGCTACACCTTC
NA TRBJ1-6 TRBV5-1 15 once CASSSRQAPNSPLHF TGCGCCAGCAGCTCCCGACAGGCACCAAATTCACCCCTCCACTTT
TRBD1 TRBJ2-5 TRBV9 14 NA CASTETGLEETQYF TGTGCCAGCACCGAGACAGGGTTAGAAGAGACCCAGTACTTC
TRBD1 TRBJ1-6 TRBV5-1 15 NA CASSHGQGVGSPLHF TGCGCCAGCAGCCATGGACAGGGGGTGGGATCACCCCTCCACTTT